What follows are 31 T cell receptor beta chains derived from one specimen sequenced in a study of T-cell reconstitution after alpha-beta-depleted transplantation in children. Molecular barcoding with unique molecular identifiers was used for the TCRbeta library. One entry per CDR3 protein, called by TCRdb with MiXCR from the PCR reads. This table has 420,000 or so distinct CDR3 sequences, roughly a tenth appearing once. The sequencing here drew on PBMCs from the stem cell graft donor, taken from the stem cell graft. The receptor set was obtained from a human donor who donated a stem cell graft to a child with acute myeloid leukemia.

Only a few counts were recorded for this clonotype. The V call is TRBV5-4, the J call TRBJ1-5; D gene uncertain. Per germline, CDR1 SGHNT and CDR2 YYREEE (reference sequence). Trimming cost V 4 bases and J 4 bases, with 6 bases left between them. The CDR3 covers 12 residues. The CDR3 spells CASSDYNQPQHF. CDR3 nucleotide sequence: TGTGCCAGCAGCGATTATAATCAGCCCCAGCATTTT.

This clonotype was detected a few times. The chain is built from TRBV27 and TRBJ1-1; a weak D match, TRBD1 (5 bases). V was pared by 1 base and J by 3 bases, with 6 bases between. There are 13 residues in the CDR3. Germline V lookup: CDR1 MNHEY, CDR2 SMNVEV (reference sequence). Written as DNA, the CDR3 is TGTGCCAGCAGTTTATGGGGGGACACTGAAGCTTTCTTT. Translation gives CASSLWGDTEAFF.

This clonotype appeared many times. CDR3 coding DNA: TGTGCCATCAGGGCAACTACCGGGACAGGGACCGGGGAGCTGTTTTTT. This sequence encodes CAIRATTGTGTGELFF. The chain carries TRBV10-3 and TRBJ2-2; 9 bases match TRBD1. The CDR3 has 16 amino acids. After removal of 6 bases from V and 5 bases from J, the junction contained 10 bases not matched to a gene. Germline CDR1 reads ENHRY; CDR2 reads SYGVKD.

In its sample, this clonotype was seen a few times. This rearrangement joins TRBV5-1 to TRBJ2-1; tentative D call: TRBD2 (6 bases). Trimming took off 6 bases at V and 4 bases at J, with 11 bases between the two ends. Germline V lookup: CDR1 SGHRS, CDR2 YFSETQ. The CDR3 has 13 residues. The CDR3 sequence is CASNRDLYNEQFF. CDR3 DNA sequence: TGCGCCAGCAACCGGGACTTATACAATGAGCAGTTCTTC.

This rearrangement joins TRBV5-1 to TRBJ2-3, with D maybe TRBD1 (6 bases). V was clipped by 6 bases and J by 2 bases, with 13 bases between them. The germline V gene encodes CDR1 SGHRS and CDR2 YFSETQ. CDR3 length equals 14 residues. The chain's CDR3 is CASKTGTTTDTQYF. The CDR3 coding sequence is TGCGCCAGCAAAACCGGGACAACCACAGATACGCAGTATTTT.

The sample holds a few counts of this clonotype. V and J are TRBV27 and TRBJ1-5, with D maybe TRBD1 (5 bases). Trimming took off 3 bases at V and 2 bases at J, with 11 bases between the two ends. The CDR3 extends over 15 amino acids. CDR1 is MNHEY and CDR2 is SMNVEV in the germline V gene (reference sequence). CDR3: CASSFGQGGNQPQHF. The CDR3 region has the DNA TGTGCCAGCAGTTTTGGGCAGGGCGGCAATCAGCCCCAGCATTTT.

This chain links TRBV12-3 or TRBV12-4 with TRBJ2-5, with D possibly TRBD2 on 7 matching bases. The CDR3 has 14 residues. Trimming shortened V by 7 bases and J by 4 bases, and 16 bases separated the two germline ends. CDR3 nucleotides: TGTGCCAGCACCACCGACGGGGGGCGAGAGACCCAGTACTTC. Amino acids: CASTTDGGRETQYF.

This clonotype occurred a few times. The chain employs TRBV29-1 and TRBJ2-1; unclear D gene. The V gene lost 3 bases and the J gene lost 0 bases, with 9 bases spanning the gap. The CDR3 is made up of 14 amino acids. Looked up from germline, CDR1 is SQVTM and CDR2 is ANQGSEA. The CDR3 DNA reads TGCAGCGTTGAGGCTCCCTCCTCCTACAATGAGCAGTTCTTC. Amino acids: CSVEAPSSYNEQFF.

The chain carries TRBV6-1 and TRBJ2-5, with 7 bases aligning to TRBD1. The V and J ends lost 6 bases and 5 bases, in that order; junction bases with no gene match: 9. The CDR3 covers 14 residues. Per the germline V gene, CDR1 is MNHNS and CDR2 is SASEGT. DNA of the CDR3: TGTGCCAGCAGCCCGAGGACAGGCCATGAGACCCAGTACTTC. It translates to CASSPRTGHETQYF.

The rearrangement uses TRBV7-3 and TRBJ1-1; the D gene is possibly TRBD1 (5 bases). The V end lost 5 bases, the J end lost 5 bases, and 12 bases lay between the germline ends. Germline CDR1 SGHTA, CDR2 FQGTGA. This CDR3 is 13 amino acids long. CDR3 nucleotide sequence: TGTGCCAGCAGCGACCAGGGTGGGACTGAAGCTTTCTTT. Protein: CASSDQGGTEAFF. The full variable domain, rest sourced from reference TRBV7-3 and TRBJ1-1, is GAGVSQTPSNKVTEKGKYVELRCDPISGHTALYWYRQSLGQGPEFLIYFQGTGAADDSGLPNDRFFAVRPEGSVSTLKIQRTERGDSAVYLCASSDQGGTEAFFGQGTRLTVV.

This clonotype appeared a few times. The CDR3 region has the DNA TGCGCCAGCAGCTACGGACAGGGGATCCCCCCAGATACGCAGTATTTT. Protein sequence: CASSYGQGIPPDTQYF. This chain links TRBV5-1 with TRBJ2-3, with 9 positions matching TRBD1. J lost 4 bases, V lost 3 bases, and 9 bases had no gene match. This CDR3 region has 16 residues. From germline, CDR1 is SGHRS and CDR2 YFSETQ.

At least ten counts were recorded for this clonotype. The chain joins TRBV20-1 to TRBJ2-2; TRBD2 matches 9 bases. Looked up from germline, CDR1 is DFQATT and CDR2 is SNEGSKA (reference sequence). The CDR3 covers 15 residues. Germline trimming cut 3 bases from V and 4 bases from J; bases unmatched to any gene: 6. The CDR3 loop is CSASATSGSTGELFF. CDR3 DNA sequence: TGCAGTGCTAGCGCGACTAGCGGAAGCACCGGGGAGCTGTTTTTT.

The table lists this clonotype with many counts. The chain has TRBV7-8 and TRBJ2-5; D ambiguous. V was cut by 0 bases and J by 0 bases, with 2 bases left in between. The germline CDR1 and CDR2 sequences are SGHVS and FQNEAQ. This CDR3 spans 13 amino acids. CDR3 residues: CASSLANQETQYF. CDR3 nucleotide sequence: TGTGCCAGCAGCTTAGCTAACCAAGAGACCCAGTACTTC.

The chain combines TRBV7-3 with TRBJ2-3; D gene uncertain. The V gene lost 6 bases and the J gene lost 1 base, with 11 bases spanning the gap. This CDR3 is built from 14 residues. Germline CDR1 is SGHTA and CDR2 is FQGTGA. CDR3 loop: CASSTSSGTDTQYF. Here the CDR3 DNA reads TGTGCCAGCAGTACTTCTTCTGGCACAGATACGCAGTATTTT. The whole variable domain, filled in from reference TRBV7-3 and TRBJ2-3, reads GAGVSQTPSNKVTEKGKYVELRCDPISGHTALYWYRQSLGQGPEFLIYFQGTGAADDSGLPNDRFFAVRPEGSVSTLKIQRTERGDSAVYLCASSTSSGTDTQYFGPGTRLTVL.

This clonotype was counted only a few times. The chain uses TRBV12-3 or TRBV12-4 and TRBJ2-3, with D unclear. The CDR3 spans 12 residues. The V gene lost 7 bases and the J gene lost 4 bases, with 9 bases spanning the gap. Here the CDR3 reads CASTRNPDTQYF. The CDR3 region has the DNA TGTGCCAGCACTAGGAACCCAGATACGCAGTATTTT.

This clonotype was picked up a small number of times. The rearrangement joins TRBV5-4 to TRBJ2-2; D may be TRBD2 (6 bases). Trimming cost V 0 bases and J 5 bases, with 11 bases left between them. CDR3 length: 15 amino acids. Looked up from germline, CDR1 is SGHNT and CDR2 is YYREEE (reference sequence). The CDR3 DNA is TGTGCCAGCAGCTTGGTCGGGCGGGATACCGGGGAGCTGTTTTTT. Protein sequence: CASSLVGRDTGELFF.

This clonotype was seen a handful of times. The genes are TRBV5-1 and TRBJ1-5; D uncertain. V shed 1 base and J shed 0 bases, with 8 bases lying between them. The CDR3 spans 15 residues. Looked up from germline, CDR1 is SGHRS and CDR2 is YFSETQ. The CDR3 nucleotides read TGCGCCAGCAGCTTGTCGGGTACTAGCAATCAGCCCCAGCATTTT. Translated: CASSLSGTSNQPQHF.

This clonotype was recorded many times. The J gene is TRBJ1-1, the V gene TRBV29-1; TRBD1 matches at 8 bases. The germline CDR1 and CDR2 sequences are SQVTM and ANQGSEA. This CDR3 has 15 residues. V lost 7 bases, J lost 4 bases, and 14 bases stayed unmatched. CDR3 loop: CSAVWSGGLSTEAFF. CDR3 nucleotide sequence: TGCAGCGCCGTTTGGTCAGGGGGCCTGAGCACTGAAGCTTTCTTT.

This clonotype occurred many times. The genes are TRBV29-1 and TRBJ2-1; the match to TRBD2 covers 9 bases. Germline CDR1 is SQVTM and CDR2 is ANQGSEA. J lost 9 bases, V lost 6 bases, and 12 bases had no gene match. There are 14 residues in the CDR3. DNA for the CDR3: TGCAGCGTGGCCCGGGGCGGGAGGGGGGGTGAGCAGTTCTTC. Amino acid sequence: CSVARGGRGGEQFF.

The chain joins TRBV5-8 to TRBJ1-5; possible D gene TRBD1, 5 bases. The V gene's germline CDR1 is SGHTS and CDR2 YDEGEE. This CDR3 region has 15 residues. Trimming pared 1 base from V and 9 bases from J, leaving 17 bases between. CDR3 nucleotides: TGTGCCAGCAGCTTGCGGGGTTCAGGGTCACCGCCCCAGCATTTT. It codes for CASSLRGSGSPPQHF.

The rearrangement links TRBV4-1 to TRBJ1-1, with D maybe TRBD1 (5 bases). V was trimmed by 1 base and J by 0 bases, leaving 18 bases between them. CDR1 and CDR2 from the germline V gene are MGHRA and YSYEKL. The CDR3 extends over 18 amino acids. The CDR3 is CASSQVSRQQRMNTEAFF. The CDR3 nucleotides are TGCGCCAGCAGCCAAGTCTCCAGACAGCAGAGGATGAACACTGAAGCTTTCTTT.

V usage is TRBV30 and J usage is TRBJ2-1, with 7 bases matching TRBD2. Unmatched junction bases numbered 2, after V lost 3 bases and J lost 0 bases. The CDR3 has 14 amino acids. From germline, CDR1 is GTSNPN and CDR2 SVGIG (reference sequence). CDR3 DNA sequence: TGTGCCTGGAGGGGCGGGAGCTCCTACAATGAGCAGTTCTTC. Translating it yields CAWRGGSSYNEQFF. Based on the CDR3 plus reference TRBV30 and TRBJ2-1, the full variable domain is SQTIHQWPATLVQPVGSPLSLECTVEGTSNPNLYWYRQAAGRGLQLLFYSVGIGQISSEVPQNLSASRPQDRQFILSSKKLLLSDSGFYLCAWRGGSSYNEQFFGPGTRLTVL.

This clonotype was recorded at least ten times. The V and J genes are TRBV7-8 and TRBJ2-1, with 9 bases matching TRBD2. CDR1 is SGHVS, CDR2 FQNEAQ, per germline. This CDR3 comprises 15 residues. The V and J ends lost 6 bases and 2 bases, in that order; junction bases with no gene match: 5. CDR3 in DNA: TGTGCCAGCAGTAATCCTAGCGGGACCTACAATGAGCAGTTCTTC. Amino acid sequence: CASSNPSGTYNEQFF.

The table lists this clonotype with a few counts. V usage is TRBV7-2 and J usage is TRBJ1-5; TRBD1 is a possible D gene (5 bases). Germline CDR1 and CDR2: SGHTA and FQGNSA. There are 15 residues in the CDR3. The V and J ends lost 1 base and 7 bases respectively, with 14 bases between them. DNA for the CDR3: TGTGCCAGCAGCTTAGTTGGGGGTAGCGGGCAGCCCCAGCATTTT. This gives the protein CASSLVGGSGQPQHF.

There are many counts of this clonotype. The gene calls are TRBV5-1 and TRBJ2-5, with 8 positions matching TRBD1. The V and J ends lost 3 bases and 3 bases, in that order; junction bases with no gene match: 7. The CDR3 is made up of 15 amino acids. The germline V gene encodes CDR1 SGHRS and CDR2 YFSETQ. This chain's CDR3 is CASSSQGAQEETQYF. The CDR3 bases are TGCGCCAGCAGCTCCCAGGGGGCGCAGGAAGAGACCCAGTACTTC.

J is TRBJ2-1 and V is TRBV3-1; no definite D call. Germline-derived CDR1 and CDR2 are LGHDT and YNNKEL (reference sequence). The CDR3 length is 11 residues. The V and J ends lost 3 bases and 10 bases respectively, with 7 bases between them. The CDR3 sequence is CASSQRAEQFF. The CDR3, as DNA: TGTGCCAGCAGCCAGAGAGCAGAGCAGTTCTTC.

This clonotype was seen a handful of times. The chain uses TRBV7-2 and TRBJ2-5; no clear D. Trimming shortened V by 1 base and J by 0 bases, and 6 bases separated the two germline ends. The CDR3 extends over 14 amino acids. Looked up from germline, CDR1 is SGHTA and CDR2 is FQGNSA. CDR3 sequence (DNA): TGTGCCAGCAGCTTAGTGTCGTACCAAGAGACCCAGTACTTC. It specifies CASSLVSYQETQYF.

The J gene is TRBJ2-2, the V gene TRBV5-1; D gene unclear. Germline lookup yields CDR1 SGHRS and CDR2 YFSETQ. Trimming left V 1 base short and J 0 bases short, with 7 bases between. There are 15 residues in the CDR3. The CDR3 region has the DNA TGCGCCAGCAGCTTGTCTAGACCGAACACCGGGGAGCTGTTTTTT. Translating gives CASSLSRPNTGELFF. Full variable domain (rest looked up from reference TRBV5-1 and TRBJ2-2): KAGVTQTPRYLIKTRGQQVTLSCSPISGHRSVSWYQQTPGQGLQFLFEYFSETQRNKGNFPGRFSGRQFSNSRSEMNVSTLELGDSALYLCASSLSRPNTGELFFGEGSRLTVL.

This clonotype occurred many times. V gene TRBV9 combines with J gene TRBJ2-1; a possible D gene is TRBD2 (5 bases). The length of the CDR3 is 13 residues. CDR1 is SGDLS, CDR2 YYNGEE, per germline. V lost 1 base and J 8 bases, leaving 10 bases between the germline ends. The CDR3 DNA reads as TGTGCCAGCAGCGTACTTGCCGGGGATGAGCAGTTCTTC. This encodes CASSVLAGDEQFF.

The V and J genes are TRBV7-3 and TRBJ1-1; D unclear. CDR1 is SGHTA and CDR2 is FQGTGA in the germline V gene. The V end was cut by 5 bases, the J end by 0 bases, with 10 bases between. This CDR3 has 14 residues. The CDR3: CASSPSPLNTEAFF. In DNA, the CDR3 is TGTGCCAGCAGCCCGAGCCCTTTGAACACTGAAGCTTTCTTT.

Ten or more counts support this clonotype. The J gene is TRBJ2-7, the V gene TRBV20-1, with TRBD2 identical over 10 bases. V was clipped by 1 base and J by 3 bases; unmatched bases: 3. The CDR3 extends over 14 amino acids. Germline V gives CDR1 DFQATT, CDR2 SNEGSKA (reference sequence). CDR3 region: CSARVLAGVYEQYF. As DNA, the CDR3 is TGCAGTGCTAGAGTCCTAGCGGGAGTCTACGAGCAGTACTTC.